The entry below describes one T cell receptor beta chain. This receptor's antigen is unknown. No base quality information exists; no much larger clone differs at one position. This specimen belongs to a study of metastatic and nonmetastatic thyroid tumors (dated by TCRdb to between 2020 and 2021). In the study overall: The researchers compared repertoires between peripheral blood samples and tumor or nodule tissue samples from patients with malignant or benign thyroid disease.

Overall study outcomes, separate from this receptor: In both blood and tumor samples, malignant tumors were reported to have significantly higher TCR beta diversity than benign nodules.

The library came from PCR. The reads were generated on an Illumina HiSeq 4000. The TCR beta-chain CDR3 region of each patient was profiled by high-throughput sequencing. The source study handled its data this way. CDR3 differences across clinicopathological groups were used to build a classifier for discriminating distant-metastatic papillary thyroid cancer patients. To measure repertoire diversity the researchers used the Shannon index, while the Morisita-Horn index served to gauge how similar the tumor and blood repertoires were. The public reads were quality trimmed at Q25 with fastp and then assembled into clones with MiXCR by TCRdb, keeping productive beta chains. None of the V and J calls come from the authors' own analysis; TCRdb made them. Across this sample there are around 23,000 clones, with roughly 20% seen only once. Of the sample, over 25% falls within the top ten clones. None of the patients had been given any treatment before thyroid surgery. Using T-cell receptor beta sequencing, the study looked back at clinical samples from patients collected from the early 2010s to the late 2010s.

Looking up the germline V gene yields CDR1 MDHEN and CDR2 SYDVKM. V sheds 5 bases and J sheds 2 bases, leaving 12 bases between their ends. The CDR3 sequence holds 14 residues, the cysteine and phenylalanine included. The only DNA kept is the CDR3, 42 bases in frame from the first base. The TCR comes from a female donor with papillary thyroid cancer or a benign thyroid nodule (not recorded which). Some clones in this sample may be carry-over from other donors' samples. The V and J segments used are TRBV28 and TRBJ1-1; there is no confident call for the D gene. The sample consisted of blood. The CDR3 reads CASSVPVYNTEAFF. The nucleotides are TGTGCCAGCAGTGTCCCGGTATATAACACTGAAGCTTTCTTT.